What follows are 10 T cell receptor beta chains derived from one specimen sequenced in a study of T cells in Graves' hyperthyroidism and ophthalmopathy. The TCR beta CDR3 regions underwent amplification using RNA transcripts as the source. Using the HTBI primer set, a first-round RT-PCR was run on the TCR CDR3. TCRdb redid the calling of the multiplex PCR reads with MiXCR, one entry per CDR3 protein. The table has hundreds of thousands of distinct CDR3 sequences, 15% to 18% seen once. The sample comprised blood. The receptor source for this set is a woman aged 18-29 years with Graves' hyperthyroidism.

The sample holds a few counts of this clonotype. The chain uses TRBV5-1 and TRBJ2-5; 13 nucleotides align to TRBD2. The V segment lost 0 bases and the J segment 1 base; nucleotides outside the gene matches: 6. This CDR3 has 18 amino acids. CDR1 and CDR2 (germline): SGHRS, YFSETQ. The CDR3, as DNA: TGCGCCAGCAGCTTGGGGCTCAGACTAGCGGGGGGCCAAGAGACCCAGTACTTC. It codes for CASSLGLRLAGGQETQYF.

This clonotype was observed a few times. This chain joins TRBV12-3 or TRBV12-4 and TRBJ2-2; D possibly corresponds to TRBD2 (7 bases). CDR3 length: 15 amino acids. Trimming pared 10 bases from V and 4 bases from J, leaving 19 bases between. The CDR3 region has the DNA TGTGCCACTAAAGGGGGGGGATCGGGCACCGGGGAGCTGTTTTTT. Protein sequence: CATKGGGSGTGELFF.

This clonotype has ten or more counts. The chain combines TRBV2 with TRBJ2-3; the match to TRBD2 covers 14 bases. With V trimmed by 8 bases and J by 5 bases, 6 bases remained unmatched. In germline, CDR1 is SNHLY, CDR2 FYNNEI. This CDR3 contains 15 residues. This chain's CDR3 is CASSQGTSGGDTQYF. The DNA for the CDR3 is TGTGCCAGCTCCCAAGGGACTAGCGGGGGAGATACGCAGTATTTT.

The chain couples TRBV4-1 to TRBJ2-1; 12 positions agree with TRBD2. The CDR3 has 16 amino acids. The germline CDR1 and CDR2 sequences are MGHRA and YSYEKL. Trimming removed 1 base from V and 3 bases from J; junction bases left unmatched: 1. The CDR3 DNA reads as TGCGCCAGCAGCCAAGGGGGACTAGCGGGCTACAATGAGCAGTTCTTC. Translating gives CASSQGGLAGYNEQFF.

This clonotype was detected ten times or more. The chain joins TRBV18 to TRBJ2-2; D remains unclear. CDR3 length equals 16 residues. CDR1 is KGHSH, CDR2 LQKENI, per germline. The V end lost 5 bases, the J end lost 2 bases, and 15 bases lay between the germline ends. The CDR3: CASSARSQSNTGELFF. The CDR3 coding sequence is TGTGCCAGCTCAGCCCGTAGCCAAAGCAACACCGGGGAGCTGTTTTTT.

This clonotype was found a few times. This rearrangement joins TRBV7-9 to TRBJ2-7; 11 nucleotides line up with TRBD1. The V segment lost 2 bases and the J segment 3 bases; nucleotides outside the gene matches: 6. The CDR3 runs to 16 residues. Germline V CDR1 and CDR2: SEHNR, FQNEAQ (reference sequence). The CDR3 region is CASSLYGQGARYEQYF. The DNA for the CDR3 is TGTGCCAGCAGCTTATACGGACAGGGGGCTCGCTACGAGCAGTACTTC.

This clonotype was seen at least ten times. This chain uses TRBV12-3 or TRBV12-4 with TRBJ2-1; D remains ambiguous. The V gene lost 3 bases and the J gene lost 4 bases, with 7 bases spanning the gap. The CDR3 length is 13 residues. Written as DNA, the CDR3 is TGTGCCAGCAGTTTGTACTTGTACAATGAGCAGTTCTTC. It codes for CASSLYLYNEQFF.

The V and J genes are TRBV9 and TRBJ2-7, with 10 nucleotides matching TRBD2. The CDR3 covers 15 residues. Per the germline V gene, CDR1 is SGDLS and CDR2 is YYNGEE. The J segment lost 3 bases and the V segment lost 4 bases, leaving 7 bases of the junction unmatched. CDR3 region: CASSQTSGVFYEQYF. The CDR3 bases are TGTGCCAGCAGCCAAACTAGCGGGGTCTTCTACGAGCAGTACTTC.

This clonotype was seen at least ten times. The V and J genes are TRBV27 and TRBJ2-2; D possibly matches TRBD1 or TRBD2 (7 bases each). The germline gives CDR1 MNHEY, CDR2 SMNVEV (reference sequence). This CDR3 spans 17 amino acids. With 5 bases removed from V and 7 bases from J, the gap between germline ends came to 23 bases. CDR3 DNA sequence: TGTGCCAGCAGTCTTCGAAAGACTAGCCAGGGGGACGGGGAGCTGTTTTTT. Amino acid sequence: CASSLRKTSQGDGELFF.

This clonotype was picked up many times. The V call is TRBV11-3, the J call TRBJ2-7; possibly TRBD1 or TRBD2 for D (5 bases each). The CDR3 is 12 residues long. V lost 2 bases and J lost 6, with 8 bases in between. Germline V lookup: CDR1 SGHNT, CDR2 YENEEA. The CDR3, as DNA: TGTGCCAGCAGCTTAACTGGGGGCGAGCAGTACTTC. Amino acid sequence: CASSLTGGEQYF. Combining the CDR3 with reference TRBV11-3 and TRBJ2-7 gives the whole variable domain EAGVVQSPRYKIIEKKQPVAFWCNPISGHNTLYWYLQNLGQGPELLIRYENEEAVDDSQLPKDRFSAERLKGVDSTLKIQPAELGDSAVYLCASSLTGGEQYFGPGTRLTVT.